This T cell receptor beta chain was found in a study of beta chain features in type 1 diabetes. The length of the CDR3 is 17 residues. Germline lookup yields CDR1 SGHTA and CDR2 FQGNSA. Trimming left V 5 bases short and J 0 bases short, with 14 bases between. Staining for CD45RO/CCR7/CD25/CD127/CD95/CD27 allowed sorting of CD4+ naive, central memory, regulatory and stem cell-like memory cells. Expressed TCRB transcripts were sequenced because the isolated RNA had all been reverse transcribed beforehand. Sequencing was performed with immunoSEQ multiplex PCR; in TCRdb, only in-frame clones are kept and a portion is missing. The table has about 40,000 clones, approximately 60% seen once.

J is TRBJ2-6 and V is TRBV7-2; D gene ambiguous. Sequences were obtained from Tregs from blood. The receptor was isolated from a woman aged 25 to 39 in good health. The CDR3 loop is CASSPQVTGSGANVLTF. Here the CDR3 DNA reads TGTGCCAGCAGCCCGCAGGTTACCGGCTCTGGGGCCAACGTCCTGACTTTC.